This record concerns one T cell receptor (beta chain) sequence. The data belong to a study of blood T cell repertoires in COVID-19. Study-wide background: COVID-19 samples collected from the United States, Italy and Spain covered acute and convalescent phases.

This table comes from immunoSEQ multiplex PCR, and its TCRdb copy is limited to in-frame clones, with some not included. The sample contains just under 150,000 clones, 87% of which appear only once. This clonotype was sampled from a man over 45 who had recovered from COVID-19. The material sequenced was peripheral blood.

The CDR3 here is CASSRGLLETEAFF. In DNA, the CDR3 is TGTGCCAGCAGCCGAGGGCTTCTCGAGACTGAAGCTTTCTTT. The V gene is TRBV6-5, the J gene TRBJ1-1; D is unresolved. V was pared by 6 bases and J by 5 bases, with 16 bases between. Looked up from germline, CDR1 is MNHEY and CDR2 is SVGAGI. The CDR3 has 14 amino acids.